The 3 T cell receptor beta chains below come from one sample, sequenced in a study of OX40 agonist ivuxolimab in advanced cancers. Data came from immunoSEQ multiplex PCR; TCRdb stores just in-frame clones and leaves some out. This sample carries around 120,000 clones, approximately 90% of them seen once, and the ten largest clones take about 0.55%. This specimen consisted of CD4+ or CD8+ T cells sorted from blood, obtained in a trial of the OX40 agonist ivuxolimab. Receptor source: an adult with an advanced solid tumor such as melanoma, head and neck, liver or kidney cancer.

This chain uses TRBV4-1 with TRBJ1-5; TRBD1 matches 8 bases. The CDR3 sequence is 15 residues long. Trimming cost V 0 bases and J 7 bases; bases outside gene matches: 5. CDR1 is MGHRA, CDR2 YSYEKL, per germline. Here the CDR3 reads CASSQDRQGRQPQHF. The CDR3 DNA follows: TGCGCCAGCAGCCAAGACCGACAGGGGAGGCAGCCCCAGCATTTT.

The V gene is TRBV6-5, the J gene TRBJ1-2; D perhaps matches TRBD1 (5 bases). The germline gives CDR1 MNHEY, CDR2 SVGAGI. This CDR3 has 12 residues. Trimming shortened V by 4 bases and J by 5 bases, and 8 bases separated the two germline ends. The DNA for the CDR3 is TGTGCCAGCAGTTCGGGACCATATGGCTACACCTTC. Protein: CASSSGPYGYTF.

The CDR3 DNA sequence: TGCGCCAGCAGCCAAGTGCCAGCGGCGAACACCGGGGAGCTGTTTTTT. Encoded protein: CASSQVPAANTGELFF. V usage is TRBV4-1 and J usage is TRBJ2-2; TRBD2 is a possible D gene (5 bases). The CDR3 is 16 residues long. The germline CDR1 and CDR2 sequences are MGHRA and YSYEKL. Trimming shortened V by 1 base and J by 0 bases, and 9 bases separated the two germline ends.